The 20 T cell receptor beta chains presented below share a single source sample, sequenced in a study of cytomegalovirus exposure and HLA in healthy donors. PCR amplification relied on 60 Vbeta primers (plus 13 Jbeta primers). The assay was immunoSEQ multiplex PCR, and TCRdb's table has in-frame clones only and misses some. The sample yields approximately 64,000 clones, around four fifths seen once. Sample: PBMCs. The receptors originated from a male donor in good health and CMV-seropositive.

A few counts support this clone. V is TRBV5-4 and J is TRBJ2-3; D is unresolved. CDR1 and CDR2 from the germline V gene are SGHNT and YYREEE (reference sequence). V shed 6 bases and J shed 1 base, with 12 bases lying between them. The CDR3 loop spans 14 amino acids. The CDR3: CASTESSRTDTQYF. CDR3 in DNA: TGTGCCAGCACCGAGTCTTCTCGCACAGATACGCAGTATTTT. The entire variable domain, with the rest obtained from reference TRBV5-4 and TRBJ2-3, is as follows: ETGVTQSPTHLIKTRGQQVTLRCSSQSGHNTVSWYQQALGQGPQFIFQYYREEENGRGNFPPRFSGLQFPNYSSELNVNALELDDSALYLCASTESSRTDTQYFGPGTRLTVL.

This clone was counted only a few times. This chain links TRBV30 with TRBJ1-2, with 8 bases matching TRBD1. The ends lost 2 bases at V and 7 bases at J; junction bases unmatched: 6. In germline, CDR1 is GTSNPN, CDR2 SVGIG (reference sequence). CDR3 length equals 13 residues. The CDR3 protein is CAWSRQGPSGYTF. CDR3 DNA sequence: TGTGCCTGGAGTCGACAGGGGCCTTCTGGCTACACCTTC.

A single count supports this clone. The chain has TRBV18 and TRBJ1-2; possibly TRBD1 for D (5 bases). The ends were cut back, 1 base at V and 5 bases at J, with 14 bases in the middle. Germline CDR1 and CDR2: KGHSH and LQKENI. The CDR3 covers 15 residues. CDR3 nucleotide sequence: TGTGCCAGCTCACCACGGGGGGATTCCCCTTATGGCTACACCTTC. Translation: CASSPRGDSPYGYTF.

The rearrangement links TRBV4-3 to TRBJ2-1, with D possibly being TRBD2 (7 bases). The CDR3 is 19 residues long. V was clipped by 0 bases and J by 5 bases, with 23 bases between them. CDR1 LGHNA and CDR2 YSLEER come from the germline V gene. In DNA, the CDR3 is TGCGCCAGCAGCCAAGATGGAAGGGCGGGGGCCCTTTTCCACAATGAGCAGTTCTTC. Translation: CASSQDGRAGALFHNEQFF.

This clone was seen just once. This chain joins TRBV5-4 and TRBJ2-2; 10 bases match TRBD2. CDR1 is SGHNT, CDR2 YYREEE, per germline (reference sequence). J lost 4 bases, V lost 4 bases, and 7 bases had no gene match. The length of the CDR3 is 16 residues. The CDR3 loop is CASSPYSGGTTGELFF. The DNA for the CDR3 is TGTGCCAGCAGCCCATATAGCGGGGGGACCACCGGGGAGCTGTTTTTT.

This clone was detected a few times. This CDR3 reads CASSLRQPYGYTF. In nucleotides, the CDR3 is TGTGCCAGCAGCTTGCGACAGCCTTATGGCTACACCTTC. The chain joins TRBV5-6 to TRBJ1-2, with D possibly being TRBD1 (5 bases). Germline V gene data show CDR1 as SGHDT and CDR2 as YYEEEE. The CDR3 loop spans 13 amino acids. The germline V and J ends were trimmed by 1 base and 5 bases, with 9 bases remaining between them.

This rearrangement joins TRBV10-3 to TRBJ2-2; D may be TRBD2 (5 bases). The CDR3 has 12 amino acids. Trimming took 6 bases from V and 3 from J, leaving 5 bases between them. Germline CDR1 reads ENHRY; CDR2 reads SYGVKD. Written as DNA, the CDR3 is TGTGCCATCAGGAGGGACACCGGGGAGCTGTTTTTT. Its protein product is CAIRRDTGELFF.

This clone appeared a single time. V gene TRBV5-6 combines with J gene TRBJ2-5; TRBD2 aligns across 9 bases. Germline-derived CDR1 and CDR2 are SGHDT and YYEEEE. This CDR3 is 19 amino acids long. V dropped 0 bases and J dropped 1; count of bases not matched to a gene: 13. The CDR3: CASSLATGISGGLQETQYF. CDR3 DNA sequence: TGTGCCAGCAGCTTGGCTACAGGGATTAGCGGGGGACTCCAAGAGACCCAGTACTTC.

CDR3 sequence (DNA): TGTGCCAGCAGCTCACCACAGGGGGATAGGACTGAAGCTTTCTTT. Its translation: CASSSPQGDRTEAFF. The chain has TRBV5-4 and TRBJ1-1; 8 bases are a match to TRBD1. This CDR3 spans 15 amino acids. The V gene end was trimmed by 3 bases and the J gene end by 5 bases; junction bases not matched to a gene: 9. The germline CDR1 and CDR2 sequences are SGHNT and YYREEE (reference sequence).

The chain employs TRBV6-5 and TRBJ2-3; 10 bases are shared with TRBD2. This CDR3 comprises 14 residues. Germline loops: CDR1 MNHEY, CDR2 SVGAGI. Trimming removed 8 bases from V and 6 bases from J; junction bases left unmatched: 8. The chain's CDR3 is CASGQRGGRDTQYF. The CDR3 DNA reads as TGTGCCAGCGGACAGCGGGGGGGCCGGGATACGCAGTATTTT.

This clone has just one count. This chain connects TRBV13 to TRBJ2-7; D might be TRBD2 (6 bases). V lost 3 bases and J 2 bases, leaving 8 bases between the germline ends. This CDR3 has 13 amino acids. Germline V CDR1 and CDR2: PRHDT, FYEKMQ (reference sequence). CDR3 in amino acids: CASSFREPYEQYF. Written as DNA, the CDR3 is TGTGCCAGCAGCTTCCGGGAGCCCTACGAGCAGTACTTC.

The CDR3 DNA reads TGTGCCAGCAGCTCTAGCGTAAGCACAGATACGCAGTATTTT. Translation: CASSSSVSTDTQYF. V usage is TRBV7-3 and J usage is TRBJ2-3; a weak D match, TRBD2 (6 bases). In germline, CDR1 is SGHTA, CDR2 FQGTGA. Trimming left V 4 bases short and J 0 bases short, with 8 bases between. The CDR3 is made up of 14 amino acids.

The J gene is TRBJ1-2, the V gene TRBV5-6; 7 bases line up with TRBD1. This CDR3 region has 14 residues. CDR1 is SGHDT, CDR2 YYEEEE, per germline. The V gene end was trimmed by 4 bases and the J gene end by 7 bases; junction bases not matched to a gene: 10. CDR3 amino acids: CASSEMGQRSGYTF. Written as DNA, the CDR3 is TGTGCCAGCAGCGAAATGGGACAGCGGAGTGGCTACACCTTC.

This chain joins TRBV11-2 and TRBJ1-2; D ambiguous. CDR3 length: 14 residues. V lost 2 bases to trimming and J lost 2 bases, with 9 bases between them. Germline CDR1 and CDR2: SGHAT and FQNNGV. The CDR3 nucleotides read TGTGCCAGCAGCTTAAGTCGCGGAAACTATGGCTACACCTTC. Protein: CASSLSRGNYGYTF. Based on the CDR3 plus reference TRBV11-2 and TRBJ1-2, the full variable domain is EAGVAQSPRYKIIEKRQSVAFWCNPISGHATLYWYQQILGQGPKLLIQFQNNGVVDDSQLPKDRFSAERLKGVDSTLKIQPAKLEDSAVYLCASSLSRGNYGYTFGSGTRLTVV.

The chain employs TRBV18 and TRBJ2-7; tentatively, D is TRBD2 (5 bases). The CDR3 has 16 amino acids. Germline V gene lookup returns CDR1 KGHSH and CDR2 LQKENI. With 1 base removed from V and 2 bases from J, the gap between germline ends came to 15 bases. The CDR3, as DNA: TGTGCCAGCTCACCACGGTTCACGGAGGATCCCTACGAGCAGTACTTC. Its translation: CASSPRFTEDPYEQYF.

The chain carries TRBV7-9 and TRBJ2-5; possible D gene TRBD2, 6 bases. V was clipped by 5 bases and J by 5 bases, with 21 bases between them. This CDR3 region has 16 residues. The V gene's germline CDR1 is SEHNR and CDR2 FQNEAQ (reference sequence). CDR3 residues: CASSPSFGQGGETQYF. As DNA, the CDR3 is TGTGCCAGCAGCCCCTCGTTTGGGCAGGGAGGCGAGACCCAGTACTTC.

The chain recombines TRBV6-6 with TRBJ2-2; unclear D gene. Trimming pared 7 bases from V and 7 bases from J, leaving 10 bases between. Germline CDR1 reads MNHNY; CDR2 reads SVGAGI (reference sequence). This CDR3 comprises 12 residues. The CDR3 here is CASTDSDGELFF. In nucleotides, the CDR3 is TGTGCCAGCACCGACTCGGACGGGGAGCTGTTTTTT.

By share, this clone counts as medium-sized. The rearrangement links TRBV6-1 to TRBJ2-6, with TRBD1 matching 8 bases. With 7 bases clipped from V and 0 bases from J, the junction kept 2 bases outside the gene matches. This CDR3 has 15 residues. Per the germline V gene, CDR1 is MNHNS and CDR2 is SASEGT. This CDR3 reads CASITGGSGANVLTF. The CDR3 region has the DNA TGTGCCAGCATTACAGGGGGCTCTGGGGCCAACGTCCTGACTTTC.

J is TRBJ2-3 and V is TRBV29-1, with D unresolved. This CDR3 is 10 amino acids long. V lost 6 bases, J lost 2 bases, and 3 bases lay in between. Per germline, CDR1 SQVTM and CDR2 ANQGSEA. The CDR3 reads CSVSTDTQYF. For the CDR3, the DNA is TGCAGCGTCTCCACAGATACGCAGTATTTT.

This chain uses TRBV5-6 with TRBJ1-1; D might be TRBD1 (6 bases). CDR1 SGHDT and CDR2 YYEEEE come from the germline V gene. The CDR3 contains 16 residues. Trimming left V 2 bases short and J 0 bases short, with 14 bases between. CDR3 bases: TGTGCCAGCAGCTTCCCACAGGGTTCCTTGAACACTGAAGCTTTCTTT. It codes for CASSFPQGSLNTEAFF.